The rows below give T cell receptor beta chains drawn from one sample of a study of neurological immune-mediated disorders. TCRdb reanalysed the 5' RACE reads using MiXCR and keeps one entry per CDR3 protein. The table lists 70,000 or so distinct CDR3 sequences, 4% to 6% of them singletons, with 2.8% in the top ten. What was sequenced was PBMCs. The receptors were sampled from a woman in her thirties with multiple sclerosis. The CDR3 runs from the conserved cysteine through the conserved F or W. Fields, in order: J gene, V gene, clone size, D gene, CDR3 protein, CDR3 DNA. D genes are given only for firm matches. Clone size appears in some rows only: once, few, many, or a class for an expanded clone.

j_gene: TRBJ1-2
v_gene: TRBV7-2
abundance: many
d_gene: NA
CDR3aa: CASSLDRGPYGYTF
CDR3nt: TGTGCCAGCAGCTTAGATAGGGGCCCCTATGGCTACACCTTC

j_gene: TRBJ2-7
v_gene: TRBV7-9
abundance: few
d_gene: TRBD1
CDR3aa: CASSKRTGSGEQYF
CDR3nt: TGTGCCAGCAGCAAAAGGACAGGGTCTGGCGAGCAGTACTTC

j_gene: TRBJ1-5
v_gene: TRBV6-2/TRBV6-3
abundance: many
d_gene: NA
CDR3aa: CASSYRQVAQPQHF
CDR3nt: TGTGCCAGCAGTTACCGACAGGTGGCTCAGCCCCAGCATTTT

j_gene: TRBJ2-6
v_gene: TRBV20-1
abundance: many
d_gene: TRBD1
CDR3aa: CSARGGTGLTGANVLTF
CDR3nt: TGCAGTGCTAGGGGTGGGACAGGGCTAACCGGGGCCAACGTCCTGACTTTC

j_gene: TRBJ2-7
v_gene: TRBV27
abundance: NA
d_gene: NA
CDR3aa: CASSLGVNSYEQYF
CDR3nt: TGTGCCAGCAGTTTAGGGGTAAACTCCTACGAGCAGTACTTC

j_gene: TRBJ2-7
v_gene: TRBV11-2
abundance: many
d_gene: NA
CDR3aa: CASSLEPDYEQYF
CDR3nt: TGTGCCAGCAGCTTAGAGCCTGACTACGAGCAGTACTTC

j_gene: TRBJ2-7
v_gene: TRBV7-2
abundance: many
d_gene: NA
CDR3aa: CASSVIFYEQYF
CDR3nt: TGTGCCAGCAGCGTCATCTTCTACGAGCAGTACTTC

j_gene: TRBJ2-3
v_gene: TRBV5-1
abundance: many
d_gene: TRBD2
CDR3aa: CASSLGDYELDTQYF
CDR3nt: TGCGCCAGCAGCTTGGGGGACTACGAATTGGATACGCAGTATTTT

j_gene: TRBJ2-3
v_gene: TRBV10-3
abundance: many
d_gene: TRBD2
CDR3aa: CAISESVTRLAGNTDTQYF
CDR3nt: TGTGCCATCAGTGAGTCGGTCACGAGACTAGCGGGGAACACAGATACGCAGTATTTT

j_gene: TRBJ2-1
v_gene: TRBV10-3
abundance: many
d_gene: TRBD2
CDR3aa: CAISESGGTYNEQFF
CDR3nt: TGTGCCATCAGTGAGTCCGGGGGGACCTACAATGAGCAGTTCTTC

j_gene: TRBJ2-7
v_gene: TRBV7-2
abundance: many
d_gene: NA
CDR3aa: CASSRDHYYEQYF
CDR3nt: TGTGCCAGCAGTCGGGACCACTACTACGAGCAGTACTTC

j_gene: TRBJ2-3
v_gene: TRBV20-1
abundance: many
d_gene: NA
CDR3aa: CSASGVGGTDTQYF
CDR3nt: TGCAGTGCTAGTGGGGTCGGGGGCACAGATACGCAGTATTTT

j_gene: TRBJ2-1
v_gene: TRBV5-1
abundance: many
d_gene: NA
CDR3aa: CASSMGGEQFF
CDR3nt: TGCGCCAGCAGCATGGGGGGTGAGCAGTTCTTC

j_gene: TRBJ1-6
v_gene: TRBV3-1
abundance: NA
d_gene: NA
CDR3aa: CASNQGRWSPLNF
CDR3nt: TGTGCCAGCAACCAGGGTCGTTGGTCACCCCTCAACTTT

j_gene: TRBJ2-7
v_gene: TRBV20-1
abundance: many
d_gene: TRBD2
CDR3aa: CSARLAGGPPYEQYF
CDR3nt: TGCAGTGCTAGACTAGCGGGGGGACCCCCCTACGAGCAGTACTTC

j_gene: TRBJ2-7
v_gene: TRBV20-1
abundance: medium-sized
d_gene: TRBD2
CDR3aa: CSAAGLAAYEQYF
CDR3nt: TGCAGTGCTGCCGGACTAGCGGCGTACGAGCAGTACTTC